Following are 27 T cell receptor beta chains from one sample sequenced in a study of T cells in Graves' hyperthyroidism and ophthalmopathy. What was amplified from RNA transcripts were TCR beta CDR3 regions. The TCR CDR3 was amplified in a first-round RT-PCR using the HTBI primer set. TCRdb re-analysed the multiplex PCR reads in MiXCR, keeping a single row per CDR3 protein. The data contain 450,000 to 700,000 distinct CDR3 sequences, 35% to 55% of them singletons. Specimen: peripheral blood or thyroid tissue (not recorded which). Receptors originate from an adult woman with Graves' disease, either hyperthyroidism or ophthalmopathy (not recorded which).

In this sample, this clonotype turned up a few times. A much bigger clone sits one base away, suggesting this may be a read error. This chain connects TRBV5-4 to TRBJ1-1; 8 nucleotides line up with TRBD1. The CDR3 is made up of 15 amino acids. The V gene's germline CDR1 is SGHNT and CDR2 YYREEE (reference sequence). J was trimmed by 4 bases and V by 4 bases; bases with no gene match: 9. The DNA of the CDR3 is TGTGCCAGCAGCGATAAACGACAGGGGACCACTGAAGCTTTCTTT. Residues: CASSDKRQGTTEAFF.

This clonotype was seen more than once but under ten times. The chain employs TRBV20-1 and TRBJ2-7; no clear D gene. This CDR3 region has 12 residues. The V end was cut by 0 bases, the J end by 6 bases, with 9 bases between. Germline V CDR1 and CDR2: DFQATT, SNEGSKA (reference sequence). This chain's CDR3 is CSAREAGIEQYF. In DNA form, the CDR3 reads TGCAGTGCTAGAGAGGCTGGTATCGAGCAGTACTTC.

The chain uses TRBV4-1 and TRBJ2-5; a possible D gene is TRBD2 (6 bases). Trimming took off 0 bases at V and 4 bases at J, with 18 bases between the two ends. Germline CDR1 MGHRA, CDR2 YSYEKL. The CDR3 sequence is 17 residues long. CDR3 residues: CASSQEIWAGGGETQYF. For the CDR3, the DNA is TGCGCCAGCAGCCAAGAGATCTGGGCCGGGGGAGGAGAGACCCAGTACTTC.

The chain links TRBV7-9 to TRBJ1-5; 7 bases line up with TRBD1. The CDR3 runs 14 residues. V lost 4 bases, J lost 3 bases, and 3 bases stayed unmatched. Germline assignment: CDR1 SEHNR and CDR2 FQNEAQ (reference sequence). The chain's CDR3 is CASSSGGFNQPQHF. DNA of the CDR3: TGTGCCAGCAGCTCAGGGGGGTTCAATCAGCCCCAGCATTTT. Full variable domain (outside the CDR3, taken from reference TRBV7-9 and TRBJ1-5): DTGVSQNPRHKITKRGQNVTFRCDPISEHNRLYWYRQTLGQGPEFLTYFQNEAQLEKSRLLSDRFSAERPKGSFSTLEIQRTEQGDSAMYLCASSSGGFNQPQHFGDGTRLSIL.

The V call is TRBV9, the J call TRBJ1-1, with a tentative D call TRBD1 (6 bases). Trimming left V 3 bases short and J 7 bases short, with 25 bases between. The CDR3 is made up of 17 amino acids. Germline-derived CDR1 and CDR2 are SGDLS and YYNGEE. CDR3 loop: CASSGSSRYNRVGEAFF. The CDR3 coding sequence is TGTGCCAGCAGCGGCTCCTCACGGTATAACAGGGTCGGTGAAGCTTTCTTT.

This clonotype has more than one count but fewer than ten. The rearrangement uses TRBV7-9 and TRBJ1-1; possible D gene TRBD1, 5 bases. V dropped 5 bases and J dropped 4 bases, with 11 bases sitting between them. The germline V gene encodes CDR1 SEHNR and CDR2 FQNEAQ (reference sequence). The CDR3 covers 13 residues. This CDR3 is CASSTWGVTEAFF. The DNA for the CDR3 is TGTGCCAGCAGCACGTGGGGGGTCACTGAAGCTTTCTTT.

Points on this clonotype: A single base separates this from a much larger clone, so it may be a read error. The gene calls are TRBV4-1 and TRBJ1-4; a possible D gene is TRBD1 (5 bases). This CDR3 region has 15 residues. CDR1 and CDR2 (germline): MGHRA, YSYEKL. The CDR3 coding sequence is TGCGCCAGCAGCCAAGAGGTCAGGGCCAGTGAAAAACGGTTTTTT. Amino acids: CASSQEVRASEKRFF.

For this clonotype: At one of its ends the junction is not consistent with the germline gene, which may arise from a read error. In nucleotides, the CDR3 is TGTGCCAGCAGCTTAGATCGCATCCTTAACACTGAAGCTTTC. Amino acids: CASSLDRILNTEAF. The chain joins TRBV7-2 to TRBJ2-6; the D is unclear. The CDR3 length is 14 residues. Germline CDR1 and CDR2: SGHTA and FQGNSA.

The chain carries TRBV15 and TRBJ1-5; a possible D gene is TRBD1 (5 bases). This CDR3 contains 15 residues. Between the trimmed V and J ends, which lost 3 bases and 4 bases, there was a span of 13 bases. CDR1 and CDR2 from the germline V gene are LNHNV and YYDKDF (reference sequence). Written as DNA, the CDR3 is TGTGCCACCAGCAGTTCGGGGCTGCGAAATCAGCCCCAGCATTTT. Its protein product is CATSSSGLRNQPQHF.

This clonotype was counted a single time. J is TRBJ1-2 and V is TRBV19; maybe TRBD1 (6 bases). In germline, CDR1 is LNHDA, CDR2 SQIVND (reference sequence). CDR3 size: 12 residues. V shed 8 bases and J shed 3 bases, with 10 bases lying between them. The CDR3 DNA follows: TGTGCCAGTTTTGACAGGCACTATGGCTACACCTTC. This codes for CASFDRHYGYTF.

This chain connects TRBV10-3 to TRBJ1-1; D remains unclear. V was trimmed by 10 bases and J by 2 bases, leaving 11 bases between them. CDR1 is ENHRY and CDR2 is SYGVKD in the germline V gene. The CDR3 spans 12 residues. In DNA, the CDR3 is TGTGCCACCGGACTCAGAAACACTGAAGCTTTCTTT. Protein product: CATGLRNTEAFF.

The J gene is TRBJ2-5, the V gene TRBV7-8; a possible D gene is TRBD2 (7 bases). V lost 5 bases, J lost 2 bases, and 15 bases lay in between. Germline CDR1 SGHVS, CDR2 FQNEAQ. The CDR3 totals 15 residues. The chain's CDR3 is CASSLKGGGQETQYF. The CDR3 DNA is TGTGCCAGCAGCCTTAAGGGGGGGGGTCAAGAGACCCAGTACTTC.

There are a few counts of this clonotype. This chain links TRBV6-6 with TRBJ1-2; TRBD1 is a possible D gene (5 bases). This CDR3 region has 19 residues. Looked up from germline, CDR1 is MNHNY and CDR2 is SVGAGI (reference sequence). The V end lost 4 bases, the J end lost 0 bases, and 24 bases lay between the germline ends. CDR3 nucleotides: TGTGCCAGCAGTTGGGCAGGGAGGGTACTACGAACTGCTAACTATGGCTACACCTTC. Amino acids: CASSWAGRVLRTANYGYTF.

V is TRBV5-1 and J is TRBJ2-5, with D perhaps matching TRBD1 (5 bases). Per the germline V gene, CDR1 is SGHRS and CDR2 is YFSETQ. V lost 7 bases to trimming and J lost 5 bases, with 12 bases between them. The CDR3 covers 12 residues. In nucleotides, the CDR3 is TGCGCCAGCTACGTGGCAGGGGAGACCCAGTACTTC. It is translated as CASYVAGETQYF.

The chain combines TRBV12-3 or TRBV12-4 with TRBJ2-7; 12 nucleotides match TRBD2. V shed 6 bases, J shed 6 bases, and the junction held 9 bases outside the gene matches. There are 15 residues in the CDR3. The chain's CDR3 is CASSEGLAGISEQYF. CDR3 nucleotides: TGTGCCAGCAGCGAAGGACTAGCGGGAATCTCCGAGCAGTACTTC.

On this clonotype: A junction boundary mismatches the germline segment, possibly from a read error. This sequence joins TRBV7-3 and TRBJ2-6, with D possibly TRBD2 on 6 matching bases. Per germline, CDR1 SGHTA and CDR2 FQGTGA. There are 14 residues in the CDR3. The CDR3 reads CASSLSGVSGTEAF. In nucleotides, the CDR3 is TGTGCCAGCAGCTTATCGGGGGTAAGCGGCACTGAAGCTTTC.

The chain employs TRBV28 and TRBJ2-2, with 7 bases lining up with TRBD1. V was pared by 6 bases and J by 6 bases, with 10 bases of the junction left unmatched. Germline CDR1 MDHEN, CDR2 SYDVKM. CDR3 length: 15 residues. In DNA form, the CDR3 reads TGTGCCAGCAGGACACAGGGGCAGGGAGCCGGGGAGCTGTTTTTT. Translating it yields CASRTQGQGAGELFF.

The table lists this clonotype with many counts. This chain links TRBV20-1 with TRBJ1-2; the D gene is possibly TRBD1 (6 bases). V was clipped by 0 bases and J by 6 bases, with 11 bases between them. Germline CDR1 DFQATT, CDR2 SNEGSKA (reference sequence). The CDR3 contains 13 residues. CDR3 sequence: CSAREGHRDGYTF. The CDR3 bases are TGCAGTGCTAGAGAGGGACATAGAGATGGCTACACCTTC.

The chain recombines TRBV20-1 with TRBJ1-6; TRBD1 might be the D (5 bases). The germline V and J ends were trimmed by 3 bases and 13 bases, with 13 bases remaining between them. Germline CDR1 reads DFQATT; CDR2 reads SNEGSKA (reference sequence). CDR3 length equals 12 residues. CDR3: CSARRVGQPLHF. As DNA, the CDR3 is TGCAGTGCTAGGAGAGTGGGGCAGCCCCTCCACTTT.

The chain recombines TRBV7-3 with TRBJ2-2; perhaps TRBD1 as D (6 bases). The CDR3 consists of 15 residues. The germline V gene has CDR1 SGHTA and CDR2 FQGTGA. V was clipped by 5 bases and J by 0 bases, with 10 bases between them. CDR3 residues: CASSPTGTNTGELFF. Written as DNA, the CDR3 is TGTGCCAGCAGCCCTACAGGGACGAACACCGGGGAGCTGTTTTTT. The full variable domain, with the rest looked up from reference TRBV7-3 and TRBJ2-2, is GAGVSQTPSNKVTEKGKYVELRCDPISGHTALYWYRQSLGQGPEFLIYFQGTGAADDSGLPNDRFFAVRPEGSVSTLKIQRTERGDSAVYLCASSPTGTNTGELFFGEGSRLTVL.

V is TRBV25-1 and J is TRBJ1-2; D uncertain. The V gene's germline CDR1 is MGHDK and CDR2 SYGVNS. V lost 5 bases and J 5 bases, leaving 12 bases between the germline ends. The CDR3 sequence is 13 residues long. In DNA, the CDR3 is TGTGCCAGCAGTTACTCGACGGGGTATGGCTACACCTTC. The encoded protein is CASSYSTGYGYTF.

The gene calls are TRBV10-2 and TRBJ2-3, with 10 positions matching TRBD2. Trimming cost V 6 bases and J 5 bases; bases outside gene matches: 5. This CDR3 comprises 14 residues. Germline V lookup: CDR1 WSHSY, CDR2 SAAADI. The CDR3 reads CASRGTSAIDTQYF. The CDR3 nucleotides read TGCGCCAGCAGGGGGACTAGCGCGATAGATACGCAGTATTTT.

The V gene is TRBV5-5, the J gene TRBJ2-5; D is unclear. This CDR3 has 17 residues. The germline V gene encodes CDR1 SGHKS and CDR2 YYEKEE (reference sequence). V was clipped by 3 bases and J by 2 bases, with 20 bases between them. The CDR3 sequence is CASSSWVGPPFQETQYF. The DNA for the CDR3 is TGTGCCAGCAGCTCCTGGGTAGGACCCCCCTTTCAAGAGACCCAGTACTTC.

V usage is TRBV5-1 and J usage is TRBJ2-7; 8 positions match TRBD1. V shed 4 bases and J 5 bases; nucleotides not matched to a gene: 14. CDR3 size: 16 residues. The germline V gene has CDR1 SGHRS and CDR2 YFSETQ. CDR3 loop: CASSVSGQAPWDEQYF. DNA for the CDR3: TGCGCCAGCAGCGTCTCGGGACAGGCTCCTTGGGACGAGCAGTACTTC.

The count of this clonotype is one. The V and J genes are TRBV20-1 and TRBJ2-7; TRBD2 aligns across 9 bases. V gave up 4 bases and J gave up 7 bases; unmatched junction bases: 11. This CDR3 is built from 14 residues. CDR1 is DFQATT and CDR2 is SNEGSKA in the germline V gene (reference sequence). CDR3 sequence reads: CSAIVAGGPNEQYF. The CDR3 nucleotides are TGCAGTGCTATAGTTGCGGGAGGGCCAAATGAGCAGTACTTC.

This clonotype was recorded at least ten times. J is TRBJ2-7 and V is TRBV5-6, with TRBD1 matching 8 bases. From germline, CDR1 is SGHDT and CDR2 YYEEEE. The CDR3 totals 15 residues. J lost 5 bases, V lost 3 bases, and 10 bases had no gene match. This chain's CDR3 is CASSSAGTGDHEQYF. The CDR3 DNA sequence: TGTGCCAGCAGCTCGGCTGGGACAGGCGACCACGAGCAGTACTTC.

The chain links TRBV29-1 to TRBJ1-1; D remains ambiguous. The germline CDR1 and CDR2 sequences are SQVTM and ANQGSEA. V lost 7 bases, J lost 2 bases, and 14 bases lay in between. The CDR3 has 13 amino acids. This CDR3 reads CSGISVANTEAFF. The CDR3 bases are TGCAGCGGGATCAGTGTAGCAAACACTGAAGCTTTCTTT.